The 15 T cell receptor beta chains presented below share a single source sample, sequenced in a study of shared clonotypes between healthy human individuals. Measured with immunoSEQ multiplex PCR; TCRdb has only the in-frame clones, and not every one. Of under 700,000 clones listed, roughly 96% are singletons. CD8 cells regarded as naive lacked CD45RO, were positively chosen for CCR7, and omitted terminally differentiated effector memory CD45RA+ cells. Sequences were obtained from naive CD8+ T cells sorted from blood. The receptor source for this set is a woman aged 25 to 39 in good health.

The rearrangement joins TRBV7-9 to TRBJ2-3, with D possibly matching TRBD1 (5 bases). CDR1 SEHNR and CDR2 FQNEAQ come from the germline V gene (reference sequence). The CDR3 runs 18 residues. Trimming left V 5 bases short and J 0 bases short, with 21 bases between. The CDR3 coding sequence is TGTGCCAGCAGCGCAAAAGGACGACAGAGTAGTAGCACAGATACGCAGTATTTT. This translates into CASSAKGRQSSSTDTQYF.

The V and J genes are TRBV4-1 and TRBJ2-7; perhaps TRBD2 as D (6 bases). Trimming cost V 4 bases and J 4 bases, with 17 bases left between them. Germline V gives CDR1 MGHRA, CDR2 YSYEKL. CDR3 size: 15 residues. CDR3 in amino acids: CASSPIELAKYEQYF. In nucleotides, the CDR3 is TGCGCCAGCAGCCCAATCGAACTAGCCAAGTACGAGCAGTACTTC.

The chain employs TRBV28 and TRBJ2-3, with D unresolved. This CDR3 region has 16 residues. Germline V lookup: CDR1 MDHEN, CDR2 SYDVKM. The ends were cut back, 10 bases at V and 6 bases at J, with 26 bases in the middle. CDR3 protein: CATETWKSALADTQYF. As DNA, the CDR3 is TGTGCCACGGAAACATGGAAAAGCGCCCTGGCGGATACGCAGTATTTT.

This sequence joins TRBV5-4 and TRBJ2-1; perhaps TRBD2 as D (6 bases). Trimming took 5 bases from V and 0 from J, leaving 12 bases between them. CDR3 length equals 15 residues. Germline CDR1 SGHNT, CDR2 YYREEE (reference sequence). DNA for the CDR3: TGTGCCAGCAGTTTTTCGGGGGTCTCCTACAATGAGCAGTTCTTC. It encodes CASSFSGVSYNEQFF.

The J gene is TRBJ2-7, the V gene TRBV28, with a weak D call TRBD1 (6 bases). Trimming pared 4 bases from V and 2 bases from J, leaving 6 bases between. The V gene's germline CDR1 is MDHEN and CDR2 SYDVKM. This CDR3 region has 12 residues. The CDR3 sequence is CASSWTAYEQYF. CDR3 coding DNA: TGTGCCAGCAGTTGGACAGCCTACGAGCAGTACTTC.

The chain employs TRBV11-2 and TRBJ2-7; D gene ambiguous. The V end was cut by 4 bases, the J end by 5 bases, with 9 bases between. CDR1 is SGHAT, CDR2 FQNNGV, per germline. The length of the CDR3 is 12 residues. This chain's CDR3 is CASSSDSNEQYF. The CDR3 DNA follows: TGTGCCAGCAGCTCAGACTCTAACGAGCAGTACTTC.

The CDR3 sequence: CASSLESGRAFEQYF. The DNA of the CDR3 is TGTGCCAGCAGCTTAGAGTCCGGGAGGGCCTTTGAGCAGTACTTC. V is TRBV11-2 and J is TRBJ2-7; 8 nucleotides match TRBD2. CDR1 and CDR2 (germline): SGHAT, FQNNGV. This CDR3 spans 15 amino acids. V lost 0 bases, J lost 7 bases, and 8 bases stayed unmatched. The whole variable domain, filled in from reference TRBV11-2 and TRBJ2-7, reads EAGVAQSPRYKIIEKRQSVAFWCNPISGHATLYWYQQILGQGPKLLIQFQNNGVVDDSQLPKDRFSAERLKGVDSTLKIQPAKLEDSAVYLCASSLESGRAFEQYFGPGTRLTVT.

Remarks on this clone: Other DNA sequences in this sample translate to the same CDR3. The rearrangement links TRBV27 to TRBJ2-7; 8 bases are a match to TRBD1. Germline V gene lookup returns CDR1 MNHEY and CDR2 SMNVEV (reference sequence). The CDR3 sequence is 13 residues long. Germline trimming cut 6 bases from V and 3 bases from J; bases unmatched to any gene: 4. For the CDR3, the DNA is TGTGCCAGCAGGTTAGGGACAGGCTACGAGCAGTACTTC. Translation gives CASRLGTGYEQYF.

J is TRBJ2-7 and V is TRBV7-8; D remains ambiguous. CDR3 length: 13 residues. Looked up from germline, CDR1 is SGHVS and CDR2 is FQNEAQ. The V gene lost 2 bases and the J gene lost 5 bases, with 10 bases spanning the gap. CDR3 DNA sequence: TGTGCCAGCAGCTTATCCTTAAGCGACGAGCAGTACTTC. Protein sequence: CASSLSLSDEQYF.

Remarks on this clone: The same CDR3 also results from other DNA sequences found in this sample. The chain uses TRBV27 and TRBJ2-7, with TRBD1 matching over 9 bases. The germline gives CDR1 MNHEY, CDR2 SMNVEV (reference sequence). V dropped 4 bases and J dropped 4; count of bases not matched to a gene: 2. CDR3 length: 13 residues. CDR3 protein: CASSWDRAYEQYF. CDR3 DNA sequence: TGTGCCAGCAGTTGGGACAGGGCGTACGAGCAGTACTTC.

J is TRBJ2-5 and V is TRBV7-9; D remains unclear. The J call is uncertain, as TRBJ2-7 better fits the DNA end. Germline-derived CDR1 and CDR2 are SEHNR and FQNEAQ (reference sequence). This CDR3 comprises 16 residues. CDR3 protein: CASSLGPESGPYEQYF. The CDR3 DNA reads as TGTGCCAGCAGCTTAGGCCCCGAGTCTGGACCCTACGAGCAGTACTTC.

The chain has TRBV11-2 and TRBJ2-1; TRBD2 aligns across 8 bases. The ends lost 4 bases at V and 3 bases at J; junction bases unmatched: 8. Germline assignment: CDR1 SGHAT and CDR2 FQNNGV. CDR3 length: 16 amino acids. CDR3 in amino acids: CASSSRPGLVYNEQFF. In nucleotides, the CDR3 is TGTGCCAGCAGCTCCCGACCGGGACTAGTCTACAATGAGCAGTTCTTC.

This clone was recorded only once. The chain uses TRBV5-6 and TRBJ2-3; D is perhaps TRBD1 or TRBD2 (5 bases each). Germline CDR1 and CDR2: SGHDT and YYEEEE. The germline V and J ends were trimmed by 1 base and 4 bases, with 16 bases remaining between them. The CDR3 runs to 16 residues. CDR3 coding DNA: TGTGCCAGCAGCTTGTCGTCCGGGACGCTGGCAGATACGCAGTATTTT. Protein product: CASSLSSGTLADTQYF.

This clone was detected only once. V gene TRBV28 combines with J gene TRBJ1-4; a weak D match, TRBD1 (6 bases). This CDR3 comprises 14 residues. Germline-derived CDR1 and CDR2 are MDHEN and SYDVKM. The V end was cut by 5 bases, the J end by 4 bases, with 11 bases between. The CDR3 here is CASSQGWDNEKLFF. The CDR3 coding sequence is TGTGCCAGCAGTCAGGGGTGGGATAATGAAAAACTGTTTTTT.

V and J are TRBV7-9 and TRBJ2-2, with no clear D. Per the germline V gene, CDR1 is SEHNR and CDR2 is FQNEAQ (reference sequence). V dropped 8 bases and J dropped 6 bases, with 7 bases sitting between them. CDR3 size: 11 residues. CDR3 in amino acids: CASFGPGELFF. The CDR3 region has the DNA TGTGCCAGCTTTGGTCCCGGGGAGCTGTTTTTT.